The present T cell receptor (beta chain) was sequenced within a study of cytomegalovirus exposure and HLA in healthy donors. Study-wide findings and caveats: For most subjects, TCR beta sequences were reported to predict HLA-A and HLA-B alleles with accuracy. Later on, a genetic analysis was performed. It linked a missense variant in DCLRE1C with V- and J-gene trimming of TCR beta.

This CDR3 region has 16 residues. Germline trimming cut 0 bases from V and 3 bases from J; bases unmatched to any gene: 7. Germline loops: CDR1 SGHRS, CDR2 YFSETQ. Healthy individuals who donated bone marrow served as the donors. PCR primers comprised 60 Vbeta and 13 Jbeta primers. Only in-frame clones appear in the TCRdb table, and some are missing; sequencing was by immunoSEQ multiplex PCR. The sample lists some 78,000 clones, approximately 70% occurring once. In regard to this clone: Its antigen remains unidentified.

The genes are TRBV5-1 and TRBJ2-7; TRBD1 agrees at 9 bases. Sequenced material: PBMCs. This TCR came from a woman aged 40 to 50 in good health and CMV-seropositive. DNA for the CDR3: TGCGCCAGCAGCTTGGCCGGTGGACAGGGGCGCTACGAGCAGTACTTC. Encoded protein: CASSLAGGQGRYEQYF.